This TCR beta chain was retrieved from a study of T-cell reconstitution after alpha-beta-depleted transplantation in children. For TCRbeta, the library was prepared with unique molecular identifiers. TCRdb re-analysed the PCR reads in MiXCR, keeping a single row per CDR3 protein. The table has about 510,000 distinct CDR3 sequences, roughly an eighth seen once. This clonotype was seen a few times. This CDR3 has 16 residues. Germline V gives CDR1 SGHRS, CDR2 YFSETQ. V trimming: 4 bases; J trimming: 9 bases; junction bases outside the gene matches: 8. The TCR was taken from a female patient aged 2-15 years who had a stem cell transplant for aplastic anemia, so the T cells may come from the graft donor. Sequencing was performed on PBMCs, mostly from graft donor cells, taken 180 days after TCRalphabeta/CD19-depleted stem cell transplant. The chain is built from TRBV5-1 and TRBJ2-1; 15 nucleotides agree with TRBD2. CDR3 DNA sequence: TGCGCCAGCAGCCTCCGGACTAGCGGGAGGGTAGGTGAGCAGTTCTTC. Its translation: CASSLRTSGRVGEQFF.